These 32 T cell receptor beta chains were sequenced from one sample in a study of radiation and T cells in renal cell carcinoma. Sequenced by immunoSEQ multiplex PCR; TCRdb stores in-frame clones only, minus some. The sample holds over 15,000 clones; roughly 62% are singletons and the top ten take about 12%. The treatment here: 15 Gy SBRT to primary tumor, nephrectomy 4 weeks later. The source was tumor tissue, collected from a patient whose treatment included radiotherapy and nephrectomy. These receptor sequences come from a woman in her sixties or seventies with renal cell carcinoma.

This rearrangement joins TRBV27 to TRBJ2-3, with D perhaps TRBD1 or TRBD2 (6 bases each). The CDR3 runs to 15 residues. The germline V gene has CDR1 MNHEY and CDR2 SMNVEV (reference sequence). Between the trimmed V and J ends, which lost 1 base and 6 bases, there was a span of 14 bases. CDR3 residues: CASSLYPGAPDTQYF. The DNA for the CDR3 is TGTGCCAGCAGTTTATACCCGGGGGCTCCGGATACGCAGTATTTT.

This clone was detected a few times. The chain is built from TRBV27 and TRBJ2-7, with a tentative D call TRBD1 (5 bases). The germline gives CDR1 MNHEY, CDR2 SMNVEV (reference sequence). V lost 3 bases and J 7 bases, leaving 10 bases between the germline ends. The CDR3 runs 12 residues. As DNA, the CDR3 is TGTGCCAGCAGTTTCGCAGGGCGGGAGCAGTACTTC. This gives the protein CASSFAGREQYF.

The chain recombines TRBV11-2 with TRBJ2-5; D possibly matches TRBD1 or TRBD2 (5 bases each). CDR1 and CDR2 from the germline V gene are SGHAT and FQNNGV. V was pared by 1 base and J by 13 bases, with 16 bases between. CDR3 length: 13 residues. Written as DNA, the CDR3 is TGTGCCAGCAGCTTAGCCTCCCTGGGGGTACTGTACTTC. Its translation is CASSLASLGVLYF. Together with reference TRBV11-2 and TRBJ2-5, the CDR3 gives the full variable domain: EAGVAQSPRYKIIEKRQSVAFWCNPISGHATLYWYQQILGQGPKLLIQFQNNGVVDDSQLPKDRFSAERLKGVDSTLKIQPAKLEDSAVYLCASSLASLGVLYFGPGTRLLVL.

The chain carries TRBV13 and TRBJ2-1, with a weak D call TRBD1 (5 bases). The V end was cut by 6 bases, the J end by 8 bases, with 14 bases between. Germline CDR1 and CDR2: PRHDT and FYEKMQ (reference sequence). There are 13 residues in the CDR3. CDR3 in amino acids: CASRAVGVHEQFF. In DNA, the CDR3 is TGTGCCAGCAGAGCCGTAGGGGTCCATGAGCAGTTCTTC.

This clone was recorded only once. The rearrangement uses TRBV4-3 and TRBJ2-1; D gene uncertain. The CDR3 covers 16 residues. V was shortened by 0 bases and J by 6 bases, with 15 bases between the two germline ends. Germline V CDR1 and CDR2: LGHNA, YSLEER. The CDR3 spells CASSQDVSPPFNEQFF. DNA of the CDR3: TGCGCCAGCAGCCAAGACGTATCTCCCCCTTTCAATGAGCAGTTCTTC.

The J gene is TRBJ2-7, the V gene TRBV30, with unresolved D. Between the trimmed V and J ends, which lost 3 bases and 6 bases, there was a span of 12 bases. Germline CDR1 is GTSNPN and CDR2 is SVGIG (reference sequence). This CDR3 is built from 12 residues. The CDR3 loop reads CAWSVDGREQYF. The CDR3 coding sequence is TGTGCCTGGAGCGTGGACGGGCGCGAGCAGTACTTC.

V is TRBV7-9 and J is TRBJ2-7; no clear D. CDR1 and CDR2 (germline): SEHNR, FQNEAQ (reference sequence). V lost 3 bases, J lost 1 base, and 4 bases lay in between. CDR3 size: 12 residues. Written as DNA, the CDR3 is TGTGCCAGCAGCTTGTGGTCCTACGAGCAGTACTTC. The encoded protein is CASSLWSYEQYF.

This chain connects TRBV9 to TRBJ2-3; either TRBD1 or TRBD2 may fit D (5 bases each). The CDR3 runs 15 residues. Trimming took off 4 bases at V and 6 bases at J, with 18 bases between the two ends. The germline gives CDR1 SGDLS, CDR2 YYNGEE. The CDR3 bases are TGTGCCAGCAGCCCCCGGGACCGTTATGCGGATACGCAGTATTTT. Translated: CASSPRDRYADTQYF.

The chain recombines TRBV7-6 with TRBJ2-7, with 10 bases identical to TRBD1. This CDR3 has 15 amino acids. Per germline, CDR1 SGHVS and CDR2 FNYEAQ. The V gene end was trimmed by 4 bases and the J gene end by 0 bases; junction bases not matched to a gene: 3. The CDR3 here is CASSSGTGASYEQYF. The CDR3 DNA follows: TGTGCCAGCAGCTCCGGGACAGGGGCCTCCTACGAGCAGTACTTC.

This clone was recorded a few times. V and J are TRBV7-3 and TRBJ1-6; maybe TRBD1 (6 bases). V lost 1 base to trimming and J lost 10 bases, with 14 bases between them. The CDR3 is made up of 15 amino acids. CDR1 is SGHTA, CDR2 FQGTGA, per germline. The CDR3 nucleotides read TGTGCCAGCAGCTTAAGTTCCACAGGGCAGTCACCCCTCCACTTT. As protein: CASSLSSTGQSPLHF. The variable domain in full, completed from reference TRBV7-3 and TRBJ1-6, reads GAGVSQTPSNKVTEKGKYVELRCDPISGHTALYWYRQSLGQGPEFLIYFQGTGAADDSGLPNDRFFAVRPEGSVSTLKIQRTERGDSAVYLCASSLSSTGQSPLHFGNGTRLTVT.

This clone was counted a few times. The V and J genes are TRBV4-3 and TRBJ1-1, with 7 nucleotides matching TRBD1. Germline CDR1 and CDR2: LGHNA and YSLEER. Trimming cost V 1 base and J 4 bases; bases outside gene matches: 6. There are 15 residues in the CDR3. CDR3 in DNA: TGCGCCAGCAGCCAAGCAACAGGGGTCGGCACTGAAGCTTTCTTT. It codes for CASSQATGVGTEAFF.

Worth noting for this clone: The identical CDR3 is also encoded by other nucleotide sequences in the sample. The rearrangement links TRBV7-2 to TRBJ1-5; D is unresolved. Trimming cost V 1 base and J 4 bases, with 5 bases left between them. Germline CDR1 SGHTA, CDR2 FQGNSA. The CDR3 contains 13 residues. CDR3 region: CASSLVGNQPQHF. CDR3 nucleotide sequence: TGTGCCAGCAGCTTAGTAGGGAATCAGCCCCAGCATTTT.

In its sample, this clone ranks as medium-sized (0.01 to 0.1%). The rearrangement joins TRBV4-1 to TRBJ2-7, with D hard to call. This CDR3 has 13 residues. Per germline, CDR1 MGHRA and CDR2 YSYEKL. The V and J ends lost 0 bases and 3 bases respectively, with 6 bases between them. The CDR3 spells CASSQDVGYEQYF. The CDR3 nucleotides are TGCGCCAGCAGCCAAGATGTGGGCTACGAGCAGTACTTC.

The chain combines TRBV5-1 with TRBJ2-7; 8 nucleotides line up with TRBD1. CDR1 and CDR2 from the germline V gene are SGHRS and YFSETQ. The CDR3 extends over 15 amino acids. The trim removed 0 bases at V and 3 bases at J, leaving 5 bases unmatched. CDR3 nucleotide sequence: TGCGCCAGCAGCTTGGCTGGGACAGGCCTCTACGAGCAGTACTTC. Amino acid sequence: CASSLAGTGLYEQYF.

This clone ranks as large (0.1 to 1%). The chain is built from TRBV12-5 and TRBJ1-5; D is unclear. This CDR3 spans 13 amino acids. Trimming pared 0 bases from V and 4 bases from J, leaving 4 bases between. CDR1 and CDR2 from the germline V gene are LGHNT and FRNRAP. The CDR3 spells CASGLVQNQPQHF. The CDR3 DNA reads TGTGCTAGTGGTTTGGTACAAAATCAGCCCCAGCATTTT.

This sequence joins TRBV5-1 and TRBJ1-3; no firm D call. Germline V gene data show CDR1 as SGHRS and CDR2 as YFSETQ. CDR3 size: 15 residues. The V end lost 4 bases, the J end lost 2 bases, and 13 bases lay between the germline ends. The chain's CDR3 is CASSPVAGAGNTIYF. The DNA for the CDR3 is TGCGCCAGCAGCCCGGTAGCCGGGGCTGGAAACACCATATATTTT.

The J gene is TRBJ2-3, the V gene TRBV6-4; D possibly corresponds to TRBD2 (5 bases). The germline V gene encodes CDR1 MRHNA and CDR2 SNTAGT. The CDR3 runs to 15 residues. Deletions cut 3 bases from V and 2 bases from J, with 12 bases between. The CDR3 bases are TGTGCCAGCAGTGAGTCGGAGGCAAACACAGATACGCAGTATTTT. Amino acid sequence: CASSESEANTDTQYF.

This clone has only one observation. This sequence joins TRBV5-4 and TRBJ2-3, with 12 bases identical to TRBD2. Germline V gene data show CDR1 as SGHNT and CDR2 as YYREEE (reference sequence). V dropped 0 bases and J dropped 2; count of bases not matched to a gene: 7. CDR3 length equals 18 residues. The CDR3 reads CASSLVIGLAGNTDTQYF. DNA of the CDR3: TGTGCCAGCAGCTTGGTAATAGGACTAGCGGGGAACACAGATACGCAGTATTTT.

By its share, this clone is medium-sized. The V gene is TRBV29-1, the J gene TRBJ2-2; D not resolved. Trimming shortened V by 0 bases and J by 8 bases, and 10 bases separated the two germline ends. The germline V gene encodes CDR1 SQVTM and CDR2 ANQGSEA. The CDR3 has 13 amino acids. CDR3 amino acids: CSVEDDGIGELFF. The CDR3 region has the DNA TGCAGCGTTGAAGATGATGGGATAGGGGAGCTGTTTTTT.

This clone has just a few counts. The V and J genes are TRBV4-2 and TRBJ1-1; TRBD1 is a possible D gene (6 bases). The germline V and J ends were trimmed by 2 bases and 2 bases, with 9 bases remaining between them. CDR3 length: 14 residues. Looked up from germline, CDR1 is LGHNA and CDR2 is YNFKEQ. CDR3 nucleotide sequence: TGTGCCAGCAGCCAACCGGACAGAAACACTGAAGCTTTCTTT. The encoded protein is CASSQPDRNTEAFF.

In this sample, this clone turned up a few times. This rearrangement joins TRBV28 to TRBJ1-6; D is undetermined. CDR1 MDHEN and CDR2 SYDVKM come from the germline V gene. Trimming left V 3 bases short and J 6 bases short, with 9 bases between. This CDR3 is built from 14 residues. The CDR3 sequence is CASSFTIANSPLHF. CDR3 nucleotides: TGTGCCAGCAGTTTTACTATTGCTAATTCACCCCTCCACTTT.

This clone has only one observation. The CDR3 DNA follows: TGTGCCAGCAGTTACTCCTTCGACACTGCTTTCTTT. Translated, it gives CASSYSFDTAFF. The chain joins TRBV6-6 to TRBJ1-1; D is undetermined. Per the germline V gene, CDR1 is MNHNY and CDR2 is SVGAGI (reference sequence). The length of the CDR3 is 12 residues. The V end was cut by 0 bases, the J end by 11 bases, with 10 bases between.

J is TRBJ1-1 and V is TRBV19; tentatively, D is TRBD1 (5 bases). Germline CDR1 reads LNHDA; CDR2 reads SQIVND (reference sequence). CDR3 length: 12 amino acids. The V gene lost 7 bases and the J gene lost 2 bases, with 8 bases spanning the gap. CDR3 coding DNA: TGTGCCAGTATAGGGGCTAACACTGAAGCTTTCTTT. Translation gives CASIGANTEAFF. Filled out from reference TRBV19 and TRBJ1-1, the complete variable domain reads DGGITQSPKYLFRKEGQNVTLSCEQNLNHDAMYWYRQDPGQGLRLIYYSQIVNDFQKGDIAEGYSVSREKKESFPLTVTSAQKNPTAFYLCASIGANTEAFFGQGTRLTVV.

This clone has only a few counts. V is TRBV2 and J is TRBJ1-5; D is perhaps TRBD1 (6 bases). The germline V and J ends were trimmed by 4 bases and 2 bases, with 15 bases remaining between them. The CDR3 loop spans 16 amino acids. Per the germline V gene, CDR1 is SNHLY and CDR2 is FYNNEI. This CDR3 is CASSVRGAGGNQPQHF. The CDR3 bases are TGTGCCAGCAGTGTCCGGGGGGCCGGGGGCAATCAGCCCCAGCATTTT.

This clone was observed a few times. The genes are TRBV14 and TRBJ1-2; maybe TRBD1 (6 bases). The CDR3 runs to 15 residues. V gave up 4 bases and J gave up 6 bases, with 18 bases separating them. Looked up from germline, CDR1 is SGHDN and CDR2 is FVKESK. The CDR3 DNA follows: TGTGCCAGCAGCCGCCCAGGGGCCCCCTCGGATGGCTACACCTTC. It translates to CASSRPGAPSDGYTF.

The V gene is TRBV5-1, the J gene TRBJ2-1; 8 positions agree with TRBD2. The CDR3 has 16 amino acids. Trimming removed 0 bases from V and 4 bases from J; junction bases left unmatched: 6. CDR1 is SGHRS, CDR2 YFSETQ, per germline. DNA for the CDR3: TGCGCCAGCAGCTTGGCCTCGGGGGGGATATACAATGAGCAGTTCTTC. Protein product: CASSLASGGIYNEQFF.

This clone has only a few counts. The J gene is TRBJ1-6, the V gene TRBV2; a possible D gene is TRBD1 (6 bases). The CDR3 sequence is 15 residues long. The germline gives CDR1 SNHLY, CDR2 FYNNEI. With 7 bases removed from V and 1 base from J, the gap between germline ends came to 11 bases. For the CDR3, the DNA is TGTGCCAGCAAGGGCAGGGGTTCCTATAATTCACCCCTCCACTTT. The encoded protein is CASKGRGSYNSPLHF.

The rearrangement joins TRBV21-1 to TRBJ1-5. TRBV21-1 is described as a pseudogene. The CDR3 is made up of 17 amino acids. The CDR3 here is CASSKREGPILNQPQHF. The CDR3 DNA reads TGTGCCAGCAGCAAAAGGGAAGGGCCGATACTTAATCAGCCCCAGCATTTT.

The chain carries TRBV11-2 and TRBJ2-2; TRBD1 matches at 9 bases. V lost 4 bases and J lost 6; bases outside the gene matches: 6. The germline V gene encodes CDR1 SGHAT and CDR2 FQNNGV. The CDR3 length is 15 residues. The CDR3 reads CASSSRDRAPGELFF. For the CDR3, the DNA is TGTGCCAGCAGCTCCCGGGACAGGGCGCCCGGGGAGCTGTTTTTT.

V is TRBV6-5 and J is TRBJ2-7; possible D gene TRBD1, 6 bases. The CDR3 is 13 residues long. V gave up 6 bases and J gave up 4 bases, with 13 bases separating them. CDR1 MNHEY and CDR2 SVGAGI come from the germline V gene. In nucleotides, the CDR3 is TGTGCCAGCAGATTCCCAGGGGCTTACGAGCAGTACTTC. Translation gives CASRFPGAYEQYF.

This chain connects TRBV7-2 to TRBJ1-2; 10 nucleotides align to TRBD1. The CDR3 is 13 residues long. Germline V gene lookup returns CDR1 SGHTA and CDR2 FQGNSA. The V gene end was trimmed by 1 base and the J gene end by 13 bases; junction bases not matched to a gene: 6. The CDR3 DNA follows: TGTGCCAGCAGCTTAGAATGGGACAGGGGATGCACCTTC. This encodes CASSLEWDRGCTF.

This sequence joins TRBV2 and TRBJ1-3; no reliable D call. CDR1 is SNHLY, CDR2 FYNNEI, per germline. The CDR3 length is 13 residues. V dropped 2 bases and J dropped 3 bases, with 5 bases sitting between them. The CDR3 nucleotides are TGTGCCAGCAGTGAAACGGTTGGAAACACCATATATTTT. This sequence encodes CASSETVGNTIYF.